This TCR beta chain was recovered during a study of T cell responses to AZD1222 COVID-19 vaccine. The study's findings and limits: Spike as a whole was targeted by vaccine-associated CD4 TCRs, dominant at 160-218 and 743-854. White British donors predominated, females outnumbered males, and clonal diversity was possibly underestimated.

Method: immunoSEQ multiplex PCR; TCRdb's copy keeps in-frame clones and lacks some. The sample has over 65,000 clones, more than 70% seen once. A note on this clone: Antigen unknown.

Deletions cut 0 bases from V and 0 bases from J, with 10 bases between. CDR1 is MNHEY and CDR2 is SMNVEV in the germline V gene (reference sequence). There are 16 residues in the CDR3. The input for sequencing was peripheral blood, taken 28 days after the second AZD1222 dose. The clonotype was recovered from an adult who received the AZD1222 COVID-19 vaccine. The rearrangement links TRBV27 to TRBJ2-3; D is unresolved. In DNA form, the CDR3 reads TGTGCCAGCAGTTTATCGGTCAGGAGAAGCACAGATACGCAGTATTTT. Its protein is CASSLSVRRSTDTQYF.